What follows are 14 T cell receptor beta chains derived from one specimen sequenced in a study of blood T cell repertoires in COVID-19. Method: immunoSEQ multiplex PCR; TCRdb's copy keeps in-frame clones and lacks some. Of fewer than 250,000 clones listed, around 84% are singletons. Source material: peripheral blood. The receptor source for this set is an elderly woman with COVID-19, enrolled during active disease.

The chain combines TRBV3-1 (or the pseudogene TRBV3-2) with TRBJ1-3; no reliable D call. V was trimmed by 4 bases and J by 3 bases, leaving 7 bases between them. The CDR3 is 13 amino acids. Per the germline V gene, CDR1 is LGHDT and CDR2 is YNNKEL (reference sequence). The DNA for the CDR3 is TGTGCCAGCAGCCTAAGAGTTGGAAACACCATATATTTT. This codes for CASSLRVGNTIYF.

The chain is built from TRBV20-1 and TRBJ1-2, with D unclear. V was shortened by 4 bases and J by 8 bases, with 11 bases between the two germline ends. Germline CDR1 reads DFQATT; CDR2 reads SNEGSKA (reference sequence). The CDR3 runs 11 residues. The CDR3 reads CSANLLPGYTF. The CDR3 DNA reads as TGCAGTGCTAACTTGCTCCCGGGCTACACCTTC.

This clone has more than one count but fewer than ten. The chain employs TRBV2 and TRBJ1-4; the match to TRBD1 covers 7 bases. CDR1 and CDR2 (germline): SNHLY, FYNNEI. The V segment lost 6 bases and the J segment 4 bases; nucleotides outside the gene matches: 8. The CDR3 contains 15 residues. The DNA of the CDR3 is TGTGCCAGCAGCGCCCTGGGACAGCTTAATGAAAAACTGTTTTTT. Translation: CASSALGQLNEKLFF.

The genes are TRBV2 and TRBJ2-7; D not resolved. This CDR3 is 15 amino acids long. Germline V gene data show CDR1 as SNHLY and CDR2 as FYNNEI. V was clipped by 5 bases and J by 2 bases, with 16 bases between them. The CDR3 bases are TGTGCCAGCAGTCAAGAGTTGGGCGCTACCTACGAGCAGTACGTC. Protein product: CASSQELGATYEQYV.

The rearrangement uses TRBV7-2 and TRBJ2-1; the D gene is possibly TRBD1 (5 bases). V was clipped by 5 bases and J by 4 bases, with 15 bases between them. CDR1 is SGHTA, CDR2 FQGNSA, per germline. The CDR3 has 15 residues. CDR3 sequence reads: CASSPEGASYNEQFF. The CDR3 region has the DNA TGTGCCAGCAGCCCCGAAGGGGCCTCATACAATGAGCAGTTCTTC.

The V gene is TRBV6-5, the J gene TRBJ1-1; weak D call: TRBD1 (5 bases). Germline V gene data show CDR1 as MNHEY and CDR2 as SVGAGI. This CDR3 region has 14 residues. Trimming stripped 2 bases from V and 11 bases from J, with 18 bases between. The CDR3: CASSYAAWDSSAFF. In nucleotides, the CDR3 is TGTGCCAGCAGTTACGCGGCATGGGACTCCTCTGCTTTCTTT.

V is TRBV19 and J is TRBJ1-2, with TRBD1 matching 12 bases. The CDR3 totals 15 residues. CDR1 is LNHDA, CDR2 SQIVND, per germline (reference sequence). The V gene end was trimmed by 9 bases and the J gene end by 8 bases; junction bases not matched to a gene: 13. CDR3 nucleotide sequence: TGTGCCAGCACGAGGGGGACAGGGGGCTTGGGCGGCTACACCTTC. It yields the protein CASTRGTGGLGGYTF.

CDR3 sequence: CATSGPGDQPQHF. In DNA form, the CDR3 reads TGTGCCACCAGCGGCCCGGGGGATCAGCCCCAGCATTTT. The chain recombines TRBV24-1 with TRBJ1-5; TRBD1 is a possible D gene (5 bases). Trimming removed 7 bases at V and 5 bases at J, with 11 bases between. This CDR3 has 13 residues. Germline values: CDR1 KGHDR, CDR2 SFDVKD.

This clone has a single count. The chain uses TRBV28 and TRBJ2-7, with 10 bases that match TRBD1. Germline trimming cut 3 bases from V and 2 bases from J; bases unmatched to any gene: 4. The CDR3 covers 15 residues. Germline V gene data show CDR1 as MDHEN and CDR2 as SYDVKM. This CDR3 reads CASSFSDRGAYEQYF. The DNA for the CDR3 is TGTGCCAGCAGTTTCTCGGACAGGGGGGCCTACGAGCAGTACTTC.

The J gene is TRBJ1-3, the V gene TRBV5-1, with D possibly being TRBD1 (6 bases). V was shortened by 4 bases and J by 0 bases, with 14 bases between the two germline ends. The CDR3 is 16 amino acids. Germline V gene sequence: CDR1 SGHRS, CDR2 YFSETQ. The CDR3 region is CASSLPQGPSGNTIYF. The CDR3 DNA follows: TGCGCCAGCAGCCTACCACAGGGTCCCTCTGGAAACACCATATATTTT.

CDR3 residues: CASSYSYRVTEAFF. The DNA of the CDR3 is TGTGCCAGCAGTTACTCGTACAGGGTCACTGAAGCTTTCTTT. This chain joins TRBV6-5 and TRBJ1-1; D perhaps matches TRBD1 (6 bases). Germline assignment: CDR1 MNHEY and CDR2 SVGAGI. Between the trimmed V and J ends, which lost 0 bases and 4 bases, there was a span of 9 bases. CDR3 length equals 14 residues.

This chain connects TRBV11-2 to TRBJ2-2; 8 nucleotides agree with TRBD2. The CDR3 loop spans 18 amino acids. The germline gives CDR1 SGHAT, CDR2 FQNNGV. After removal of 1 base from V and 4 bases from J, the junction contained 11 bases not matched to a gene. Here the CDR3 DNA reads TGTGCCAGCAGCTTAGTAGGACCCCGGGGGGGCTTCACCGGGGAGCTGTTTTTT. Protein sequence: CASSLVGPRGGFTGELFF.

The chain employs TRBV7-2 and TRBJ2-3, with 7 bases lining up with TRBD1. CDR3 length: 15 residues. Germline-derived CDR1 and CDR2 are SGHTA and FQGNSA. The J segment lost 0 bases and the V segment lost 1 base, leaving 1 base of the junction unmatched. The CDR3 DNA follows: TGTGCCAGCAGCTTAGTAGGGGGCAGCACAGATACGCAGTATTTT. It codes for CASSLVGGSTDTQYF.

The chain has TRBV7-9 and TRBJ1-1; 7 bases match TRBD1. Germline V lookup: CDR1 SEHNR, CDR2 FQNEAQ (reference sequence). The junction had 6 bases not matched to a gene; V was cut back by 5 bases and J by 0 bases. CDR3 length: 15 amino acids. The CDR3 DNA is TGTGCCAGCAGCCCCTGGGACAGCCTGAACACTGAAGCTTTCTTT. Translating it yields CASSPWDSLNTEAFF.